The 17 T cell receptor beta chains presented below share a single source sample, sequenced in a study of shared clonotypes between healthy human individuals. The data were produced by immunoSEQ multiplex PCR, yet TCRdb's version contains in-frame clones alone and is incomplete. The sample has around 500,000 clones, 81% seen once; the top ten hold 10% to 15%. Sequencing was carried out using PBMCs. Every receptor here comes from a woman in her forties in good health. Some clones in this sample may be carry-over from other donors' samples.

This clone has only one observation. CDR3 protein: CSVAKGENTDTQYF. For the CDR3, the DNA is TGCAGCGTTGCTAAGGGGGAGAACACAGATACGCAGTATTTT. The chain has TRBV29-1 and TRBJ2-3, with D perhaps matching TRBD1 (6 bases). The CDR3 runs 14 residues. The germline gives CDR1 SQVTM, CDR2 ANQGSEA. Trimming shortened V by 4 bases and J by 2 bases, and 13 bases separated the two germline ends.

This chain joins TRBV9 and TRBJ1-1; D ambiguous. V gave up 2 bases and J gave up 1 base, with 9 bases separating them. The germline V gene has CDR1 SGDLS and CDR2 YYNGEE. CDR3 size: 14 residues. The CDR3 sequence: CASSVSASNTEAFF. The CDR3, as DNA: TGTGCCAGCAGCGTCTCAGCCTCGAACACTGAAGCTTTCTTT.

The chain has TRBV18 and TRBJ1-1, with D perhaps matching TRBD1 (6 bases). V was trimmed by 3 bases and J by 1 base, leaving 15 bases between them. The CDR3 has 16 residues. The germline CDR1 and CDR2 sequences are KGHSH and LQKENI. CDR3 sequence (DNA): TGTGCCAGCTCACCTTTGGGTACAGGGACGAACACTGAAGCTTTCTTT. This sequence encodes CASSPLGTGTNTEAFF.

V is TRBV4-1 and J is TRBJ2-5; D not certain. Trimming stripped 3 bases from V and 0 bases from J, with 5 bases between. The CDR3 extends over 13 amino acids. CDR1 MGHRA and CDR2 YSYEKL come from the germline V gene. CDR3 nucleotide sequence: TGCGCCAGCAGCCAGGGTAACCAAGAGACCCAGTACTTC. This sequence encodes CASSQGNQETQYF.

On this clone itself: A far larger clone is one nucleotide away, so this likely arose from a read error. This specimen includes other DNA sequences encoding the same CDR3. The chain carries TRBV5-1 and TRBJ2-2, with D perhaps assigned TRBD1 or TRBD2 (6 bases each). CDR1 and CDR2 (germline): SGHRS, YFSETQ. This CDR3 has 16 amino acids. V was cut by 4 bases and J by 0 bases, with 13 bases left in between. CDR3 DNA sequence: TGCGCCAGCAGCACAGGGACTGGTACGAACACCGGGGAGCTGTTTTTT. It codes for CASSTGTGTNTGELFF.

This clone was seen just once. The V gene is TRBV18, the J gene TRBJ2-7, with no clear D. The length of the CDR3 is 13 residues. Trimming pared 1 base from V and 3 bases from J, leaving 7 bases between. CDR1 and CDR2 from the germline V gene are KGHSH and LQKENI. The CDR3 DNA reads TGTGCCAGCTCACCACAAGTGATCTACGAGCAGTACTTC. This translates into CASSPQVIYEQYF.

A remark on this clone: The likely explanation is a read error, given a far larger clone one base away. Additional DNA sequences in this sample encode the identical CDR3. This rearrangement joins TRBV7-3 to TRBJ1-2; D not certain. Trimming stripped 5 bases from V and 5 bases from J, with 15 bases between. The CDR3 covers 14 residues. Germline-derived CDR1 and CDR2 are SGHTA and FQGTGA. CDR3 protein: CASSLNPGDYGYTF. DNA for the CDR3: TGTGCCAGCAGCCTAAACCCAGGAGATTATGGCTACACCTTC.

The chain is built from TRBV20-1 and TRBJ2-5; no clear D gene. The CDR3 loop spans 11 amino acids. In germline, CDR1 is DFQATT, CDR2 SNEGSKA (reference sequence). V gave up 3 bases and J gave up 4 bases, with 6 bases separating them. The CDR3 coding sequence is TGCAGTGCTAGGATAGGAGAGACCCAGTACTTC. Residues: CSARIGETQYF.

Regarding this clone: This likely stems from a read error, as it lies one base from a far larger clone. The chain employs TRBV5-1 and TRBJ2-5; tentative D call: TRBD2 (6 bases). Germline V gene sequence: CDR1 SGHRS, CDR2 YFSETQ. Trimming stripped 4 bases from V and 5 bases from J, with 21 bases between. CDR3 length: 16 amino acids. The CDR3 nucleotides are TGCGCCAGCAGCCCCCTGGCTAGCAGGAGGGCGGAGACCCAGTACTTC. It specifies CASSPLASRRAETQYF.

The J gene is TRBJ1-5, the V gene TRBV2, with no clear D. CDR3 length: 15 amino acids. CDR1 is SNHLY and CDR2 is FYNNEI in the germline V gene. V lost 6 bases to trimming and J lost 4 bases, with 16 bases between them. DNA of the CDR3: TGTGCCAGCAGCACTCCGGGAATGCAAAATCAGCCCCAGCATTTT. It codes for CASSTPGMQNQPQHF. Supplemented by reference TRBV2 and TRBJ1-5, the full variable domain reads EPEVTQTPSHQVTQMGQEVILRCVPISNHLYFYWYRQILGQKVEFLVSFYNNEISEKSEIFDDQFSVERPDGSNFTLKIRSTKLEDSAMYFCASSTPGMQNQPQHFGDGTRLSIL.

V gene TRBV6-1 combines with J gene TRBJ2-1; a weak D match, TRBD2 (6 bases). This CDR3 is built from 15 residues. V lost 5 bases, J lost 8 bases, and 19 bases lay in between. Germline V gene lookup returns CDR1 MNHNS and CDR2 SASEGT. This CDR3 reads CASSQEVGGEDEQFF. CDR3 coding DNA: TGTGCCAGCAGTCAGGAGGTGGGAGGTGAAGATGAGCAGTTCTTC.

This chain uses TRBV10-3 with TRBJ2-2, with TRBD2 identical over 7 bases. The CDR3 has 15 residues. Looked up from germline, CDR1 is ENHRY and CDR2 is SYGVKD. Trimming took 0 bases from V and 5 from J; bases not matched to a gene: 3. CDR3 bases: TGTGCCATCAGTGAGTCGAACGGGAGGACCGGGGAGCTGTTTTTT. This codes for CAISESNGRTGELFF.

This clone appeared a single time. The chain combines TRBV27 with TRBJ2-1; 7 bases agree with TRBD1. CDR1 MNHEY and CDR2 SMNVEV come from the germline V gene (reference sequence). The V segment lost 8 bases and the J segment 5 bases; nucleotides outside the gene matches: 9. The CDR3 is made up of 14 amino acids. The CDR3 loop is CASPTGLLHNEQFF. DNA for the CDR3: TGTGCCAGCCCGACAGGGCTCTTACACAATGAGCAGTTCTTC.

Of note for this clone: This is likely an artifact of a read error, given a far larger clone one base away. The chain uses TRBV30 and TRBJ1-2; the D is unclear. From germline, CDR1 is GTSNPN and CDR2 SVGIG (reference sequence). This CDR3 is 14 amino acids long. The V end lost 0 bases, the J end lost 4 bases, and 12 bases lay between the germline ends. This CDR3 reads CAWSVGPSLYGYTF. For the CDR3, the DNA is TGTGCCTGGAGTGTCGGGCCTTCCCTCTATGGCTACACCTTC.

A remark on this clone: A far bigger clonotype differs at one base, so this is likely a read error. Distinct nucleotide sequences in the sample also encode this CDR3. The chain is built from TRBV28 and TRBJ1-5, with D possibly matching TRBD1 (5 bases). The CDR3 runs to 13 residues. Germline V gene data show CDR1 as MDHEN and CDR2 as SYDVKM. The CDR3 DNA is TGTGCCAGTAGTTTGAAAGGGGACCAGCCCCAGCATTTT. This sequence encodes CASSLKGDQPQHF.

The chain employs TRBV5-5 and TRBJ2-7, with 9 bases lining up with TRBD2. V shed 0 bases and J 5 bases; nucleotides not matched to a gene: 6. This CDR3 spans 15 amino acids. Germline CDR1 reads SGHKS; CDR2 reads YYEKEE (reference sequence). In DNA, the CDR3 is TGTGCCAGCAGCTTGGACCCTAGCGGGATCAACGAGCAGTACTTC. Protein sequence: CASSLDPSGINEQYF.

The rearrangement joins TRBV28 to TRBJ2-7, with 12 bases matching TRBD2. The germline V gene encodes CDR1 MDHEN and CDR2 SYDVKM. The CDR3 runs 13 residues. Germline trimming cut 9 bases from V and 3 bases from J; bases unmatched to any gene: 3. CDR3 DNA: TGTGCCAGTCGGACTAGCGGGAACTACGAGCAGTACTTC. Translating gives CASRTSGNYEQYF. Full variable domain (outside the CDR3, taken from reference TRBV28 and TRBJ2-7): DVKVTQSSRYLVKRTGEKVFLECVQDMDHENMFWYRQDPGLGLRLIYFSYDVKMKEKGDIPEGYSVSREKKERFSLILESASTNQTSMYLCASRTSGNYEQYFGPGTRLTVT.